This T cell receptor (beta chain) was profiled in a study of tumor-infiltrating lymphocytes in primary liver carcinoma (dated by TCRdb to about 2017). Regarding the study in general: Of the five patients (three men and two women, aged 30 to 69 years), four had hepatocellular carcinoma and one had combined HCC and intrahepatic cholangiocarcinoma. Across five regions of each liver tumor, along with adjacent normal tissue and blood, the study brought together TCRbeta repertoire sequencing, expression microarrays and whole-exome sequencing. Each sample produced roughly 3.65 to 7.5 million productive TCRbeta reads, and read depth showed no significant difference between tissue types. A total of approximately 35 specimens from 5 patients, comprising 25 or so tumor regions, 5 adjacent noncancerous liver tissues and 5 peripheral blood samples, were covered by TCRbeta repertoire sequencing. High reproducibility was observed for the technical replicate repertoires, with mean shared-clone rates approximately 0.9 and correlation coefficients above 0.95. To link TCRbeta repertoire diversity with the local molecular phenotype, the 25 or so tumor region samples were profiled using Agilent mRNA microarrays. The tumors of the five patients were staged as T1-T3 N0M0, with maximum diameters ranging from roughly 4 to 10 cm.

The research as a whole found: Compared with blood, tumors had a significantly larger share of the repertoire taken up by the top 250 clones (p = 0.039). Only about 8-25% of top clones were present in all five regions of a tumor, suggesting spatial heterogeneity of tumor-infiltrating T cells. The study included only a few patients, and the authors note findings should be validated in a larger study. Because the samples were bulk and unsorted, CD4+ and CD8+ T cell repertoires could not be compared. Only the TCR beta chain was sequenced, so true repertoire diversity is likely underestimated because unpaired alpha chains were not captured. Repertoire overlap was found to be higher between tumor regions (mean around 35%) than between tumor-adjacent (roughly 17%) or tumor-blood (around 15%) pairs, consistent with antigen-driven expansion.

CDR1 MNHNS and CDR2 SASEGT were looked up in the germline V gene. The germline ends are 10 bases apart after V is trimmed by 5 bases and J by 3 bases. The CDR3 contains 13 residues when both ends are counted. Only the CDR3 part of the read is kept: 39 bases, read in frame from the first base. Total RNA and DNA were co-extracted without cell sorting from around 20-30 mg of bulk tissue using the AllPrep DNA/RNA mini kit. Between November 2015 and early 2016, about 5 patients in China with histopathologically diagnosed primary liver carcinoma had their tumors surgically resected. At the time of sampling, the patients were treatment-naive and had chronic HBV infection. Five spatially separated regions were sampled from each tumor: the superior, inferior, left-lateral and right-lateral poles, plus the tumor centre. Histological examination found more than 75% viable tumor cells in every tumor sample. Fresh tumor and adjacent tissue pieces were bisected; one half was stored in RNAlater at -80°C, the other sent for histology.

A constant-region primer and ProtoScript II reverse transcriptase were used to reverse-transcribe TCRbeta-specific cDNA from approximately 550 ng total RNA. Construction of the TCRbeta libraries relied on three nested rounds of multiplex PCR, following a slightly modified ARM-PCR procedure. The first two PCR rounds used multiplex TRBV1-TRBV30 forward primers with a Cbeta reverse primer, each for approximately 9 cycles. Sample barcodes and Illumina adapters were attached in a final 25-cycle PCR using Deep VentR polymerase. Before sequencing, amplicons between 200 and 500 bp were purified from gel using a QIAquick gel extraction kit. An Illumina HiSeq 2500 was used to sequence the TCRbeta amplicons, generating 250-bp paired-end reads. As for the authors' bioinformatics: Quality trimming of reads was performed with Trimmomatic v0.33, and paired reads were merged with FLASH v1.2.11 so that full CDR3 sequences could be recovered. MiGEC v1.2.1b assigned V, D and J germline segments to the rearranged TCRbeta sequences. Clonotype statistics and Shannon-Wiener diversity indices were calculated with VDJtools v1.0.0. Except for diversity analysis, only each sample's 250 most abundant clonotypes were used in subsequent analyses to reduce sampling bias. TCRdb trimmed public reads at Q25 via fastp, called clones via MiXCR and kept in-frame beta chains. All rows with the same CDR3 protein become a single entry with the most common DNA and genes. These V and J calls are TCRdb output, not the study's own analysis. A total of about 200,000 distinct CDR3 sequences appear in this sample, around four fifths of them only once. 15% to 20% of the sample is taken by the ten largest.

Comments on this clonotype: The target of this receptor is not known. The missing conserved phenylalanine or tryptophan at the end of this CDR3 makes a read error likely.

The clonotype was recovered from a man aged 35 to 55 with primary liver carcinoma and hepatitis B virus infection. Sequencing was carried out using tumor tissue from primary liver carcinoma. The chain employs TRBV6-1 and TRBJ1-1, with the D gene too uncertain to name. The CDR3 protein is CASSPTEYTEAFL. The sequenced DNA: TGTGCCAGCAGTCCTACAGAGTACACTGAAGCTTTCCTT.